This TCR beta chain stems from a study of response to subunit inactivated influenza vaccine. Notes on the study in general: A suggestion made by the authors is that each seasonal influenza vaccination recruits few new T cells.

The CDR3 has 13 amino acids. Germline V gene data show CDR1 as SGHRS and CDR2 as YFSETQ. TCRdb fed the RT-PCR reads into MiXCR, producing one record per CDR3 protein. The sample holds roughly 620,000 distinct CDR3 sequences, over 9% seen once. This clonotype was recorded at least ten times. As yet, its antigen is unknown. The germline gene is not matched at one end of the junction; a read error may be the cause. The same sample was also studied in work on T cells expressing NK-cell markers. That source adds: It was by 5'RACE template switching with UMIs that TCR beta cDNA was made. Questions lingered over whether expanded NKG2C+ T cell clones were HCMV-specific.

The sequence derives from a middle-aged man who received an inactivated influenza vaccine. This specimen was PBMCs from blood, taken on the day of vaccination. The genes are TRBV5-1 and TRBJ2-2; TRBD1 might be the D (6 bases). CDR3 sequence (DNA): TGTGCCAGCAGCTTACAGGGAGCCGGGGAGCTGTTTTTT. Translating it yields CASSLQGAGELFF. The full variable domain, completed using reference TRBV5-1 and TRBJ2-2, is KAGVTQTPRYLIKTRGQQVTLSCSPISGHRSVSWYQQTPGQGLQFLFEYFSETQRNKGNFPGRFSGRQFSNSRSEMNVSTLELGDSALYLCASSLQGAGELFFGEGSRLTVL.